This T cell receptor (beta chain) was documented in a study of identical twins. Study-level findings and limits: Cord blood beta clonotypes that were abundant carried fewer insertions, and memory repertoires showed no such trend. Cross-sectional statistical analysis, not tracking of the same donors, underpinned the conclusions. Alpha sequences out of frame and shared by twins had excess low generation probability.

Remarks on this clonotype: Its antigen is unknown.

The CDR3 loop spans 18 amino acids. Germline-derived CDR1 and CDR2 are MNHEY and SVGEGT. V lost 5 bases, J lost 6 bases, and 20 bases stayed unmatched. One entry per CDR3 protein, called by TCRdb with MiXCR from the 5' RACE reads. Among about 810,000 distinct CDR3 sequences listed, 9% to 15% were seen once. This same sample was also taken into another study, of yellow fever vaccine responses in identical twins. That work states: Reportedly, the response of twins' T cells to the vaccine seemed partly convergent, partly personalized.

The sequencing sample was made of PBMCs. V usage is TRBV6-2 or TRBV6-3 and J usage is TRBJ2-3, with TRBD1 matching 7 bases. The clonotype comes from a woman between 18 and 29 years old in good health. CDR3 DNA sequence: TGTGCCAGCAGTCCCGCCCAAGGACAGGTCTTTTTCATGGATACGCAGTATTTT. Its protein is CASSPAQGQVFFMDTQYF.